This T cell receptor beta chain was captured by sequencing in a study of PD-1 blockade in classical Hodgkin lymphoma. Details on this clone: The antigen is undetermined.

From germline, CDR1 is SNHLY and CDR2 FYNNEI. The CDR3 runs to 16 residues. The junction had 10 bases not matched to a gene; V was cut back by 6 bases and J by 2 bases. Every patient relapsed after autologous stem cell transplantation, and brentuximab vedotin exposure varied. Study outcomes and limitations: Relapsed/refractory patients reportedly had lower baseline diversity than newly diagnosed patients. Newly diagnosed patients had diversity similar to the baseline diversity of complete responders.

Clones were read by immunoSEQ multiplex PCR, and TCRdb kept only the in-frame ones, dropping some. Of about 15,000 clones detected, around 61% appear once; the ten largest clones hold about 10%. The receptor was derived from a human donor with classical Hodgkin lymphoma. Sequencing used peripheral blood mononuclear cells (PBMCs), obtained at baseline. The rearrangement joins TRBV2 to TRBJ2-7, with 10 bases identical to TRBD2. In nucleotides, the CDR3 is TGTGCCAGCAGGGACCGCGATCTAGCGGGGGCCTACGAGCAGTACTTC. Amino acid sequence: CASRDRDLAGAYEQYF.